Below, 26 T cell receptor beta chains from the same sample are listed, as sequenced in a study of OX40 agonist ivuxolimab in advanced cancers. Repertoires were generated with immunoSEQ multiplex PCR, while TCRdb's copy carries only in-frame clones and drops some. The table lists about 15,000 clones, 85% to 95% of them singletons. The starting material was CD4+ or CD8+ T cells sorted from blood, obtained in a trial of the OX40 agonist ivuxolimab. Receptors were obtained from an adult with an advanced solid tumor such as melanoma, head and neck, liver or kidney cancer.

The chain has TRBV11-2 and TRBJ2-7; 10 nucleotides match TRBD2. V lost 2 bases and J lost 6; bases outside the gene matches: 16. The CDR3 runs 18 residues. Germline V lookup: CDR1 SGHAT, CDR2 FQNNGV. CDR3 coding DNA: TGTGCCAGCAGCTTACGGGGAGCTAGCGGGAGATTAAACGGCGAGCAGTACTTC. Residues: CASSLRGASGRLNGEQYF.

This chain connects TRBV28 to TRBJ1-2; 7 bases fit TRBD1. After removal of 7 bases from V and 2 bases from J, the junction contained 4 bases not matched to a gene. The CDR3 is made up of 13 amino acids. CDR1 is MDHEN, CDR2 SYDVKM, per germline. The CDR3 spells CASNRRGNYGYTF. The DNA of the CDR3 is TGTGCCAGCAACCGCAGGGGGAACTATGGCTACACCTTC.

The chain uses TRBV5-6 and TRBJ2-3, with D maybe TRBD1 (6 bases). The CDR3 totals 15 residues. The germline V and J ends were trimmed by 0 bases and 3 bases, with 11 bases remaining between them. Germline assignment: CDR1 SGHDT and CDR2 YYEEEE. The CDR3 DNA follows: TGTGCCAGCAGCTTGGGCGTAGGGGGTACAGATACGCAGTATTTT. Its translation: CASSLGVGGTDTQYF.

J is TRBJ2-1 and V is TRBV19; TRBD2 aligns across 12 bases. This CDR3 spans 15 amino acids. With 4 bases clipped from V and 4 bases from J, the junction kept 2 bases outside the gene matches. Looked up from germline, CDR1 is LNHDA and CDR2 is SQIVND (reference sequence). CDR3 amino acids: CASSNGLAGYNEQFF. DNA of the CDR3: TGTGCCAGTAGTAACGGACTAGCGGGATACAATGAGCAGTTCTTC.

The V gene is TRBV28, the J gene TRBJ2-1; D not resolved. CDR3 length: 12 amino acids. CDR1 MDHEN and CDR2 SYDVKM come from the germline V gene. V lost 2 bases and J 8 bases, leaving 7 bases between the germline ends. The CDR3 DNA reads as TGTGCCAGCAGTTTAGGTACAGATGAGCAGTTCTTC. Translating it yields CASSLGTDEQFF. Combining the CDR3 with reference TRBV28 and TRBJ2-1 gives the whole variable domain DVKVTQSSRYLVKRTGEKVFLECVQDMDHENMFWYRQDPGLGLRLIYFSYDVKMKEKGDIPEGYSVSREKKERFSLILESASTNQTSMYLCASSLGTDEQFFGPGTRLTVL.

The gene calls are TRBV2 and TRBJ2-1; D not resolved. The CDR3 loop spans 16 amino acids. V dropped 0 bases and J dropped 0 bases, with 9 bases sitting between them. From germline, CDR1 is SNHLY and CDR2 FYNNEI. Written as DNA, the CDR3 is TGTGCCAGCAGTGAAGCCCTTGGAAGCTCCTACAATGAGCAGTTCTTC. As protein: CASSEALGSSYNEQFF.

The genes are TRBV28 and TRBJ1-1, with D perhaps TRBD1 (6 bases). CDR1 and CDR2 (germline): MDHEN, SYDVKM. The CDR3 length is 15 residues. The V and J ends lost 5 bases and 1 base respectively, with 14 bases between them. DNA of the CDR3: TGTGCCAGCAGTCGCGTTCAGGGGTCGAACACTGAAGCTTTCTTT. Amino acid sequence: CASSRVQGSNTEAFF.

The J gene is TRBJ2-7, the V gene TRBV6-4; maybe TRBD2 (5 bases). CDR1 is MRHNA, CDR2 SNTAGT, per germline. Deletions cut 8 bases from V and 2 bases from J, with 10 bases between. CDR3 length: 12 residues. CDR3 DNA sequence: TGTGCCAGCCGTCGGCGGGCCTACGAGCAGTACTTC. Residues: CASRRRAYEQYF.

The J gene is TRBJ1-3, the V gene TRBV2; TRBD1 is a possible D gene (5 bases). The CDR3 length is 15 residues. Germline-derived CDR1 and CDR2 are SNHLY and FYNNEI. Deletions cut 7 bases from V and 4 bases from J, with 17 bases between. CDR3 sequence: CASIGWGRGGNTIYF. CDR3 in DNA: TGTGCCAGCATCGGATGGGGGAGGGGAGGAAACACCATATATTTT. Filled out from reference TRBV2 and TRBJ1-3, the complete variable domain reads EPEVTQTPSHQVTQMGQEVILRCVPISNHLYFYWYRQILGQKVEFLVSFYNNEISEKSEIFDDQFSVERPDGSNFTLKIRSTKLEDSAMYFCASIGWGRGGNTIYFGEGSWLTVV.

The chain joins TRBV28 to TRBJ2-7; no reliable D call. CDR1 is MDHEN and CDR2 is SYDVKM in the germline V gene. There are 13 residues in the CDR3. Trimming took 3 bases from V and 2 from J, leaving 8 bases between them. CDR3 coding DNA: TGTGCCAGCAGTTTCATGGGCCCCTACGAGCAGTACTTC. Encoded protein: CASSFMGPYEQYF.

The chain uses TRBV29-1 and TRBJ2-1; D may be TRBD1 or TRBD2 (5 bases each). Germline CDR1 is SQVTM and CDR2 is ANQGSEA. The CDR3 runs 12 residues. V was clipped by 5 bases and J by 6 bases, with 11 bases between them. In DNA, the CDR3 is TGCAGCGTTTCCGGGACCAGCAATGAGCAGTTCTTC. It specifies CSVSGTSNEQFF.

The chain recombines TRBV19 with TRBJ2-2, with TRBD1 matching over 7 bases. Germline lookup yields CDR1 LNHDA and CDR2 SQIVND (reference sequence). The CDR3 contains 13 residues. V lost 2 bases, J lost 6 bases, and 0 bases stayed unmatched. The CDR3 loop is CASSITGAGELFF. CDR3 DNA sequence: TGTGCCAGTAGTATAACAGGGGCCGGGGAGCTGTTTTTT.

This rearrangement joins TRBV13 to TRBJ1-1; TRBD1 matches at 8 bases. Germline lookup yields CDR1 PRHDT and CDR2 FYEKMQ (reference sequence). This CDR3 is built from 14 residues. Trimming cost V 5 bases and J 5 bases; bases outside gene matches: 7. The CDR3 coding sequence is TGTGCCAGCAGCCCCGGCGGACAGGGTACTGAAGCTTTCTTT. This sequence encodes CASSPGGQGTEAFF.

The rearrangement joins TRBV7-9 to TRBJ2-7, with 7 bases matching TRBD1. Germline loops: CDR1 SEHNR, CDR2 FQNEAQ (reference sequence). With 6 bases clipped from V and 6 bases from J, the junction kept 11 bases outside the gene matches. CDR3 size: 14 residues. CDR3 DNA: TGTGCCAGCAGTCACCCAGGGGGTCCGGGCGAGCAGTACTTC. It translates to CASSHPGGPGEQYF.

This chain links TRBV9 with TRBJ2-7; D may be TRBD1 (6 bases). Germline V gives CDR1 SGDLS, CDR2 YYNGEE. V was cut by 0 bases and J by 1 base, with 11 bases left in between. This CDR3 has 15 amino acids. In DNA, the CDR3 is TGTGCCAGCAGCGTAGCCCCGGACAGTTCCTACGAGCAGTACTTC. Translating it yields CASSVAPDSSYEQYF. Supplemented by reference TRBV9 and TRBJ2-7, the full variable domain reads DSGVTQTPKHLITATGQRVTLRCSPRSGDLSVYWYQQSLDQGLQFLIQYYNGEERAKGNILERFSAQQFPDLHSELNLSSLELGDSALYFCASSVAPDSSYEQYFGPGTRLTVT.

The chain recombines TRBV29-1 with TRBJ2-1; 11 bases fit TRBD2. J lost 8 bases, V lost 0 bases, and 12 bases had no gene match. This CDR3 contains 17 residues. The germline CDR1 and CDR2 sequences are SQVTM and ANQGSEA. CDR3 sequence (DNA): TGCAGCGTTGAAGATTATTTGGAACTAGCGGGGGTAGATGAGCAGTTCTTC. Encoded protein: CSVEDYLELAGVDEQFF.

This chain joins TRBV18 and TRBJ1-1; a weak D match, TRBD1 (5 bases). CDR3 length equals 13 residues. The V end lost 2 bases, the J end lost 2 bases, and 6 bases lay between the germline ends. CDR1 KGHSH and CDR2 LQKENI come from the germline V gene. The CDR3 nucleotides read TGTGCCAGCTCACCAGGGGGTAACACTGAAGCTTTCTTT. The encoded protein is CASSPGGNTEAFF.

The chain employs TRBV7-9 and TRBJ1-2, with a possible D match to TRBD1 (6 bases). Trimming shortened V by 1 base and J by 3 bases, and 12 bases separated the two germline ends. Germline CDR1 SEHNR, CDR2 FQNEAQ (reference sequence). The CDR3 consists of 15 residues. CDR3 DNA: TGTGCCAGCAGCTTAGGAACAGGGAAGGACTATGGCTACACCTTC. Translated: CASSLGTGKDYGYTF. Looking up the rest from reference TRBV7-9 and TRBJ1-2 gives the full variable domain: DTGVSQNPRHKITKRGQNVTFRCDPISEHNRLYWYRQTLGQGPEFLTYFQNEAQLEKSRLLSDRFSAERPKGSFSTLEIQRTEQGDSAMYLCASSLGTGKDYGYTFGSGTRLTVV.

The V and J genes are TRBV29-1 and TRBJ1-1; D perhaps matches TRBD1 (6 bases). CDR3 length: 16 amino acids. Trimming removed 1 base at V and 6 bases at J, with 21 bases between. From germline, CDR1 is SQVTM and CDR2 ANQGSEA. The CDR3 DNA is TGCAGCGTTGAAGGTCTGGGCAGGGGCCCTGTTTCTGAAGCTTTCTTT. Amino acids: CSVEGLGRGPVSEAFF.

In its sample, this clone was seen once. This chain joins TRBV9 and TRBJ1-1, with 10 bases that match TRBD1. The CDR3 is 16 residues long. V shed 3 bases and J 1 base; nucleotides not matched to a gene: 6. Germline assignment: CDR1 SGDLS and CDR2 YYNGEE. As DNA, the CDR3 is TGTGCCAGCAGCGCGAACCGGGACAGGGGGAACACTGAAGCTTTCTTT. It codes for CASSANRDRGNTEAFF.

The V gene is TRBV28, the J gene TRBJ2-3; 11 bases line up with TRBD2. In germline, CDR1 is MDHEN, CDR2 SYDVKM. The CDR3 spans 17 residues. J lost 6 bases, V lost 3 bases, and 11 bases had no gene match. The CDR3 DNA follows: TGTGCCAGCAGTTTCACCTCGACTAGCGGGATAGGGGATACGCAGTATTTT. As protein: CASSFTSTSGIGDTQYF. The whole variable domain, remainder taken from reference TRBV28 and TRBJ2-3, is DVKVTQSSRYLVKRTGEKVFLECVQDMDHENMFWYRQDPGLGLRLIYFSYDVKMKEKGDIPEGYSVSREKKERFSLILESASTNQTSMYLCASSFTSTSGIGDTQYFGPGTRLTVL.

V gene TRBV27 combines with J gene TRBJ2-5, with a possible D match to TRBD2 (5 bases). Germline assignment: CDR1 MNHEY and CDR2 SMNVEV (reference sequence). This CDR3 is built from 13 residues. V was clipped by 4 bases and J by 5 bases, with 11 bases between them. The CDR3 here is CASSSAVVETQYF. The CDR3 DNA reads TGTGCCAGCAGTTCAGCGGTGGTGGAGACCCAGTACTTC.

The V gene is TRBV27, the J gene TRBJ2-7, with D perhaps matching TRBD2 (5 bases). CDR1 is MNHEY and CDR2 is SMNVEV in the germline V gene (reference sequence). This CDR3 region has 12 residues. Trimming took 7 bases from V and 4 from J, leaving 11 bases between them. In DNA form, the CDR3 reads TGTGCCAGCATGGGTCTAGCTTACGAGCAGTACTTC. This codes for CASMGLAYEQYF.

In nucleotides, the CDR3 is TGTGCCAGCAGCCCTCCCTTACGGGAAGGGATTAACTATGGCTACACCTTC. Translated, it gives CASSPPLREGINYGYTF. The rearrangement uses TRBV7-9 and TRBJ1-2, with D unclear. This CDR3 comprises 17 residues. Trimming pared 5 bases from V and 1 base from J, leaving 20 bases between. Germline assignment: CDR1 SEHNR and CDR2 FQNEAQ (reference sequence).

In nucleotides, the CDR3 is TGCGCCAGCAGGGTTAGCGGGAGATTAAATGAGCAGTTCTTC. Its protein product is CASRVSGRLNEQFF. The rearrangement joins TRBV5-1 to TRBJ2-1, with 9 bases identical to TRBD2. Germline V gene data show CDR1 as SGHRS and CDR2 as YFSETQ. The CDR3 contains 14 residues. Losses at the gene ends were 5 bases for V and 7 bases for J; bases not matched to a gene: 7.

CDR3 sequence: CALDLMGSYEQYF. The CDR3 region has the DNA TGTGCCTTGGACTTGATGGGGTCCTACGAGCAGTACTTC. J is TRBJ2-7 and V is TRBV30; a weak D match, TRBD2 (5 bases). The CDR3 is 13 amino acids. Germline V CDR1 and CDR2: GTSNPN, SVGIG (reference sequence). V was clipped by 7 bases and J by 1 base, with 14 bases between them.